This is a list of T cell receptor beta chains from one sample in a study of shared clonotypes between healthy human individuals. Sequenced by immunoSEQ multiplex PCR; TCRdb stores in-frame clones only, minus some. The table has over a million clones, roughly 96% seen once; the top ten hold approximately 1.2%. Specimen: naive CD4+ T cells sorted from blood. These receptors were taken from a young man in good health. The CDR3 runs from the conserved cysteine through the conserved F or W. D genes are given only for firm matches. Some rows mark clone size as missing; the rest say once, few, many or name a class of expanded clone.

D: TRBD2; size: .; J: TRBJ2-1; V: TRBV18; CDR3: CASSRKLAGGNNEQFF; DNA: TGTGCCAGCTCACGAAAACTAGCGGGAGGAAACAATGAGCAGTTCTTC
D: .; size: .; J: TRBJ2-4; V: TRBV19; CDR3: CASSPPALAKNIQYF; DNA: TGTGCCAGTAGTCCTCCCGCGTTAGCCAAAAACATTCAGTACTTC
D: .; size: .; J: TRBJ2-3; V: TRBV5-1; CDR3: CASSYSTDTQYF; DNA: TGCGCCAGCAGCTACAGCACAGATACGCAGTATTTT
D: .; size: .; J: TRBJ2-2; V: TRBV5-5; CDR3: CASSSVATNTGELFF; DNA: TGTGCCAGCAGCTCCGTGGCCACGAACACCGGGGAGCTGTTTTTT
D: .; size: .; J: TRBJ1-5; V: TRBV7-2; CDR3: CASSIQGVSQPQHF; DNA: TGTGCCAGCAGCATACAGGGCGTGTCTCAGCCCCAGCATTTT
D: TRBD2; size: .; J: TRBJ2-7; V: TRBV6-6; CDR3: CASSYSASGSYEQYF; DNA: TGTGCCAGCAGTTACTCGGCTAGCGGGAGCTACGAGCAGTACTTC
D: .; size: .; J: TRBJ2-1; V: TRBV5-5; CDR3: CASSMNRVGEQFF; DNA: TGTGCCAGCAGCATGAATCGGGTGGGTGAGCAGTTCTTC
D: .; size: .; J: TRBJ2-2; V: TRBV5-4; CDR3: CASSLRGLLTGELFF; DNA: TGTGCCAGCAGCTTAAGGGGACTCCTCACCGGGGAGCTGTTTTTT
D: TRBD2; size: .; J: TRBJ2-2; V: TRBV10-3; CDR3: CAISQREGFSGELFF; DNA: TGTGCCATCAGCCAAAGGGAGGGTTTTAGCGGGGAGCTGTTTTTT
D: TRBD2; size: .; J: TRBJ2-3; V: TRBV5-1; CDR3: CASSPLGLAGHTDTQYF; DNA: TGCGCCAGCAGCCCTCTGGGACTAGCGGGACACACAGATACGCAGTATTTT
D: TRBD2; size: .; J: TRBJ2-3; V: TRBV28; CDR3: CASRGGPGIFTDTQYF; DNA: TGTGCCAGCAGGGGAGGGCCAGGGATATTCACAGATACGCAGTATTTT
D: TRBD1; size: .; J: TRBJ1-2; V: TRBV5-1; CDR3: CASSPQPGQGAHGYTF; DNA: TGCGCCAGCAGCCCCCAACCGGGACAGGGGGCACATGGCTACACCTTC
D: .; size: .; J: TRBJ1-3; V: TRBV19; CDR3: CASNHRDVESGNTIYF; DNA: TGTGCCAGTAATCACAGGGACGTCGAATCTGGAAACACCATATATTTT
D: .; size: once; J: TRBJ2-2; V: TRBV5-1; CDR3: CASSLEVQQNTGELFF; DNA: TGCGCCAGCAGCTTGGAGGTACAACAGAACACCGGGGAGCTGTTTTTT
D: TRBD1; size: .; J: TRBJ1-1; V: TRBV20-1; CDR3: CSASQGGGAFF; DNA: TGCAGTGCTTCCCAGGGGGGGGGAGCTTTCTTT
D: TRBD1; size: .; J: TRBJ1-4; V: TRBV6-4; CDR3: CASSVNRGRRTNEKLFF; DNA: TGTGCCAGCAGTGTTAACAGGGGGCGGCGGACTAATGAAAAACTGTTTTTT
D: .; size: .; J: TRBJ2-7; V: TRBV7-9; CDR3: CASSLSSGKNYEQYF; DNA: TGTGCCAGCAGCTTATCCTCAGGGAAGAACTACGAGCAGTACTTC
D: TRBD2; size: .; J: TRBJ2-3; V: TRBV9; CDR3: CASSAPRGRPSTDTQYF; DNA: TGTGCCAGCAGCGCCCCCCGCGGGAGACCCAGCACAGATACGCAGTATTTT